The 27 T cell receptor beta chains reported below all come from one sample, sequenced in a study of T cell repertoires in cytomegalovirus infection. TCRdb ran MiXCR on the reads and lists one entry per CDR3 protein. The sample lists about 85,000 distinct CDR3 sequences, 45% to 55% occurring once. The antigens these receptors bind are not known. The sequencing here drew on CD8+ T cells from cultured PBMCs, taken from culture after CMV antigen stimulation. The receptor set was obtained from a human donor in good health (CMV status not recorded). Some clones in this sample may be carry-over from other donors' samples.

The chain links TRBV28 to TRBJ1-1; no firm D call. In germline, CDR1 is MDHEN, CDR2 SYDVKM. Trimming cost V 5 bases and J 0 bases, with 7 bases left between them. The CDR3 sequence is 13 residues long. The CDR3 bases are TGTGCCAGCAGTCCACAGCTGAACACTGAAGCTTTCTTT. Encoded protein: CASSPQLNTEAFF.

The gene calls are TRBV4-1 and TRBJ2-2; D remains unclear. The V end lost 0 bases, the J end lost 5 bases, and 10 bases lay between the germline ends. Germline V gene data show CDR1 as MGHRA and CDR2 as YSYEKL. This CDR3 has 15 residues. The CDR3: CASSQENRRTGELFF. CDR3 DNA: TGCGCCAGCAGCCAAGAAAATAGAAGAACCGGGGAGCTGTTTTTT.

This clonotype was seen just once. The rearrangement links TRBV7-6 to TRBJ1-5; D unresolved. The CDR3 spans 14 residues. Per germline, CDR1 SGHVS and CDR2 FNYEAQ. V was shortened by 5 bases and J by 7 bases, with 15 bases between the two germline ends. The DNA for the CDR3 is TGTGCCAGCAGCGGAAGAGGTGTGGAGCAGCCCCAGCATTTT. Translating gives CASSGRGVEQPQHF.

The gene calls are TRBV11-2 and TRBJ2-1; D is unresolved. The CDR3 length is 15 residues. V was cut by 7 bases and J by 0 bases, with 13 bases left in between. Germline-derived CDR1 and CDR2 are SGHAT and FQNNGV. The CDR3 DNA reads as TGTGCCAGCACCACTCGGGTCAGCTCCTACAATGAGCAGTTCTTC. It translates to CASTTRVSSYNEQFF.

This clonotype turned up a few times. The chain is built from TRBV13 and TRBJ1-6; 10 bases match TRBD1. The CDR3 totals 15 residues. V was pared by 4 bases and J by 10 bases, with 7 bases of the junction left unmatched. CDR1 is PRHDT and CDR2 is FYEKMQ in the germline V gene (reference sequence). This chain's CDR3 is CASSWGTGVGSPLHF. CDR3 sequence (DNA): TGTGCCAGCAGCTGGGGGACAGGGGTTGGGTCACCCCTCCACTTT.

This clonotype was seen a few times. The CDR3 nucleotides are TGTGCCAGTCCCCCCCAGGGCGGGGGACGGCGGGGGTACTACAATGAGCAGTTCTTC. Translated: CASPPQGGGRRGYYNEQFF. The V call is TRBV11-2, the J call TRBJ2-1, with 7 positions matching TRBD2. V trimming: 9 bases; J trimming: 3 bases; junction bases outside the gene matches: 23. The CDR3 runs 19 residues. The germline CDR1 and CDR2 sequences are SGHAT and FQNNGV.

In this sample, this clonotype turned up a few times. This chain joins TRBV7-2 and TRBJ2-7; unclear D gene. CDR1 is SGHTA, CDR2 FQGNSA, per germline. The CDR3 extends over 12 amino acids. V gave up 2 bases and J gave up 3 bases, with 5 bases separating them. The CDR3 DNA follows: TGTGCCAGCAGCTTAAAAGGCTACGAGCAGTACTTC. This gives the protein CASSLKGYEQYF.

This clonotype was detected ten times or more. The chain employs TRBV7-2 and TRBJ2-3, with 8 bases that match TRBD2. This CDR3 has 16 amino acids. After removal of 5 bases from V and 2 bases from J, the junction contained 9 bases not matched to a gene. Germline-derived CDR1 and CDR2 are SGHTA and FQGNSA. Here the CDR3 DNA reads TGTGCCAGCAGCCCCTGGGGGCGGGGGGACACAGATACGCAGTATTTT. This codes for CASSPWGRGDTDTQYF.

The chain joins TRBV7-3 to TRBJ2-7; the match to TRBD1 covers 7 bases. Germline V CDR1 and CDR2: SGHTA, FQGTGA. The CDR3 loop spans 15 amino acids. The junction had 9 bases not matched to a gene; V was cut back by 6 bases and J by 1 base. CDR3 sequence: CASSHPGTVSYEQYF. The CDR3 DNA reads as TGTGCCAGCAGTCACCCCGGGACAGTATCCTACGAGCAGTACTTC.

This clonotype has only a few counts. This chain connects TRBV7-2 to TRBJ2-1, with 8 bases fitting TRBD2. This CDR3 region has 14 residues. Germline-derived CDR1 and CDR2 are SGHTA and FQGNSA. Unmatched junction bases numbered 7, after V lost 5 bases and J lost 7 bases. CDR3 sequence (DNA): TGTGCCAGCAGCGAAACCGGGACTAGTAATGAGCAGTTCTTC. Encoded protein: CASSETGTSNEQFF.

The rearrangement links TRBV12-3 or TRBV12-4 to TRBJ1-5; 9 bases agree with TRBD1. This CDR3 has 15 residues. V trimming: 5 bases; J trimming: 4 bases; junction bases outside the gene matches: 6. CDR3 amino acids: CASSEQGAGNQPQHF. In DNA form, the CDR3 reads TGTGCCAGCAGTGAACAGGGGGCGGGAAATCAGCCCCAGCATTTT.

The V gene is TRBV7-9, the J gene TRBJ1-2; 7 nucleotides match TRBD1. The junction had 7 bases not matched to a gene; V was cut back by 0 bases and J by 6 bases. This CDR3 has 15 amino acids. Per the germline V gene, CDR1 is SEHNR and CDR2 is FQNEAQ (reference sequence). The DNA for the CDR3 is TGTGCCAGCAGCTTAGCGCGAGGGGGCCGGGATGGCTACACCTTC. The encoded protein is CASSLARGGRDGYTF.

This clonotype was picked up a small number of times. V and J are TRBV6-1 and TRBJ1-2; possible D gene TRBD1, 6 bases. V was shortened by 2 bases and J by 1 base, with 20 bases between the two germline ends. Germline V gene data show CDR1 as MNHNS and CDR2 as SASEGT. This CDR3 has 18 amino acids. CDR3 loop: CASSEPPLAGAGNYGYTF. The DNA for the CDR3 is TGTGCCAGCAGTGAACCCCCCCTCGCAGGGGCAGGTAACTATGGCTACACCTTC.

On this clonotype itself: Its ends do not fully match the called genes, so a read error is possible. The chain links TRBV7-2 to TRBJ2-4, with D possibly called TRBD1 or TRBD2 (5 bases each). CDR1 is SGHTA, CDR2 FQGNSA, per germline. This CDR3 is built from 20 residues. The CDR3 region is CARSLGESPSEILAKNIQYF. As DNA, the CDR3 is TGTGCCAGAAGCTTAGGGGAGTCCCCCTCTGAAATCCTAGCCAAAAACATTCAGTACTTC.

The chain has TRBV20-1 and TRBJ1-4; D not resolved. V was cut by 5 bases and J by 3 bases, with 13 bases left in between. Germline loops: CDR1 DFQATT, CDR2 SNEGSKA (reference sequence). This CDR3 comprises 14 residues. CDR3 sequence (DNA): TGCAGTGCTCTCTACCCGCGGGCTAATGAAAAACTGTTTTTT. The encoded protein is CSALYPRANEKLFF.

This clonotype was picked up a small number of times. The J gene is TRBJ2-1, the V gene TRBV6-6; 16 positions agree with TRBD2. CDR1 and CDR2 from the germline V gene are MNHNY and SVGAGI (reference sequence). This CDR3 has 15 residues. The V segment lost 4 bases and the J segment 9 bases; nucleotides outside the gene matches: 3. The CDR3: CASSSGTSGRGEQFF. The CDR3 DNA sequence: TGTGCCAGCAGTTCAGGGACTAGCGGGAGGGGTGAGCAGTTCTTC.

This clonotype has at least ten counts. This chain links TRBV7-9 with TRBJ1-2; possibly TRBD1 for D (5 bases). Per germline, CDR1 SEHNR and CDR2 FQNEAQ (reference sequence). V lost 4 bases and J lost 1, with 10 bases in between. The CDR3 sequence is 14 residues long. CDR3 amino acids: CASSSDIFNYGYTF. DNA for the CDR3: TGTGCCAGCAGCTCGGACATATTTAACTATGGCTACACCTTC.

This clonotype was detected only a few times. The V call is TRBV27, the J call TRBJ1-2, with D tentatively TRBD1 (5 bases). Germline V CDR1 and CDR2: MNHEY, SMNVEV (reference sequence). Between the trimmed V and J ends, which lost 2 bases and 6 bases, there was a span of 10 bases. The CDR3 totals 13 residues. This chain's CDR3 is CASSLQGPNGYTF. The CDR3 coding sequence is TGTGCCAGCAGTTTACAGGGCCCCAATGGCTACACCTTC.

The V and J genes are TRBV11-2 and TRBJ2-5, with D possibly being TRBD1 (6 bases). In germline, CDR1 is SGHAT, CDR2 FQNNGV. Between the trimmed V and J ends, which lost 0 bases and 2 bases, there was a span of 13 bases. This CDR3 contains 16 residues. DNA for the CDR3: TGTGCCAGCAGCTTAGATCAGGGGATGAGTCAAGAGACCCAGTACTTC. Translated, it gives CASSLDQGMSQETQYF.

The rearrangement joins TRBV7-2 to TRBJ1-5; perhaps TRBD1 as D (6 bases). Germline CDR1 reads SGHTA; CDR2 reads FQGNSA. V was pared by 6 bases and J by 2 bases, with 17 bases between. The CDR3 consists of 16 residues. Written as DNA, the CDR3 is TGTGCCAGCAGTCCGATGGGGGCCGCGGGCAATCAGCCCCAGCATTTT. This codes for CASSPMGAAGNQPQHF. The full variable domain, completed using reference TRBV7-2 and TRBJ1-5, is GAGVSQSPSNKVTEKGKDVELRCDPISGHTALYWYRQSLGQGLEFLIYFQGNSAPDKSGLPSDRFSAERTGGSVSTLTIQRTQQEDSAVYLCASSPMGAAGNQPQHFGDGTRLSIL.

This chain's CDR3 is CASSLYGIEDTQYF. CDR3 DNA: TGTGCCAGCAGTTTATATGGGATCGAGGATACGCAGTATTTT. The chain combines TRBV27 with TRBJ2-3; D remains unclear. Trimming pared 1 base from V and 6 bases from J, leaving 11 bases between. The V gene's germline CDR1 is MNHEY and CDR2 SMNVEV (reference sequence). The CDR3 loop spans 14 amino acids.

This clonotype was picked up a small number of times. The V and J genes are TRBV6-1 and TRBJ2-5; 10 bases match TRBD2. This CDR3 comprises 17 residues. Trimming took 2 bases from V and 3 from J; bases not matched to a gene: 9. CDR1 and CDR2 (germline): MNHNS, SASEGT. For the CDR3, the DNA is TGTGCCAGCAGTGAATACGGCGTCGGACTAGCGGAAGAGACCCAGTACTTC. Its translation: CASSEYGVGLAEETQYF.

The chain uses TRBV12-3 or TRBV12-4 and TRBJ1-1, with a possible D match to TRBD1 (5 bases). CDR3 size: 13 residues. V was trimmed by 3 bases and J by 6 bases, leaving 11 bases between them. CDR3 residues: CASSLIGDPEAFF. Here the CDR3 DNA reads TGTGCCAGCAGTTTGATAGGGGACCCTGAAGCTTTCTTT.

This clonotype showed up just a few times. The chain uses TRBV7-6 and TRBJ2-6, with a tentative D call TRBD1 (5 bases). The V gene's germline CDR1 is SGHVS and CDR2 FNYEAQ. This CDR3 spans 16 amino acids. V gave up 1 base and J gave up 0 bases, with 7 bases separating them. The CDR3 spells CASSLDRPSGANVLTF. The DNA for the CDR3 is TGTGCCAGCAGCTTAGACAGGCCCTCTGGGGCCAACGTCCTGACTTTC.

This chain uses TRBV29-1 with TRBJ1-2; D unresolved. This CDR3 is 13 amino acids long. V gave up 4 bases and J gave up 3 bases, with 12 bases separating them. Germline-derived CDR1 and CDR2 are SQVTM and ANQGSEA. As DNA, the CDR3 is TGCAGCGTTGTATCAGACACCGACTATGGCTACACCTTC. Amino acids: CSVVSDTDYGYTF.

In its sample, this clonotype was seen many times. The chain has TRBV7-2 and TRBJ2-7; 7 nucleotides agree with TRBD2. Unmatched junction bases numbered 15, after V lost 8 bases and J lost 5 bases. The CDR3 is 15 residues long. Germline V lookup: CDR1 SGHTA, CDR2 FQGNSA. The chain's CDR3 is CASSFVGGDPHEQYF. CDR3 in DNA: TGTGCCAGCTCCTTCGTGGGGGGGGACCCCCACGAGCAGTACTTC.

V and J are TRBV12-3 or TRBV12-4 and TRBJ2-2, with TRBD1 matching over 8 bases. The J segment lost 1 base and the V segment lost 7 bases, leaving 5 bases of the junction unmatched. The CDR3 extends over 15 amino acids. CDR3 protein: CASTRGTGNTGELFF. CDR3 bases: TGTGCCAGCACCCGAGGGACAGGGAACACCGGGGAGCTGTTTTTT.